The T cell receptor beta chain described here comes from a study of T-cell memory formation after mild COVID-19. Study at large: In these data, TCR clusters were largely donor specific.

This clonotype has a handful of counts. TCRdb reanalysed the 5' RACE reads using MiXCR and keeps one entry per CDR3 protein. The sample gives roughly 89,000 distinct CDR3 sequences, approximately 13% of which show up once; approximately 26% is in the top ten. This CDR3 region has 15 residues. V gene TRBV21-1 combines with J gene TRBJ2-3; the table's D call of TRBD2 was not tested on the DNA. TRBV21-1 is a recognized pseudogene. Sequencing used PBMCs or a T cell subset sorted from them (not recorded which). The TCR comes from an adult woman who had mild COVID-19 (a few samples of this study predate the infection). Cell type and time point are not known. The CDR3 spells CASSKESLEGDTQYF. In DNA form, the CDR3 reads TGTGCCAGCAGCAAAGAAAGCCTCGAGGGTGATACGCAGTATTTT.